This TCR beta chain derives from a study of blood T cell repertoires in COVID-19. Study at large: Nucleic acid was either cDNA or gDNA, and it came from T cells, B-cell-depleted T cells, or PBMCs.

The CDR3 is made up of 15 amino acids. V lost 5 bases to trimming and J lost 6 bases; unmatched junction nucleotides: 11. Germline assignment: CDR1 MNHEY and CDR2 SMNVEV (reference sequence). This clone was found a few times. Sequencing was performed with immunoSEQ multiplex PCR; in TCRdb, only in-frame clones are kept and a portion is missing. Of more than 250,000 clones listed, around 90% are singletons. The chain recombines TRBV27 with TRBJ2-7; 9 bases agree with TRBD1. Material for sequencing was peripheral blood. This sequence originates from a woman aged 50 to 60 with COVID-19, enrolled during active disease. The CDR3 loop is CASSPLGTGYREQYF. Here the CDR3 DNA reads TGTGCCAGCAGTCCATTAGGGACAGGGTATCGCGAGCAGTACTTC.